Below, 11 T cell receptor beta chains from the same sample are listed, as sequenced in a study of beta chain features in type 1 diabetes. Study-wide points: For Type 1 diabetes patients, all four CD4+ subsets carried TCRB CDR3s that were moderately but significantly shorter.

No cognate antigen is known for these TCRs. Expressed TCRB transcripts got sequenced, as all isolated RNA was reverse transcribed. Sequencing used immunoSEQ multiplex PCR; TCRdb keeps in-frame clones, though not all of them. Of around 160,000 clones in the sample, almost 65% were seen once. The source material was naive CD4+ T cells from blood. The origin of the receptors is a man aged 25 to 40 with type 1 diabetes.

The CDR3 region has the DNA TGTGCCTGGAGTGCAGGGGACGATCAGCCCCAGCATTTT. This encodes CAWSAGDDQPQHF. The chain links TRBV30 to TRBJ1-5; D is perhaps TRBD1 (6 bases). The CDR3 length is 13 residues. Germline CDR1 GTSNPN, CDR2 SVGIG (reference sequence). Trimming took 1 base from V and 5 from J, leaving 9 bases between them.

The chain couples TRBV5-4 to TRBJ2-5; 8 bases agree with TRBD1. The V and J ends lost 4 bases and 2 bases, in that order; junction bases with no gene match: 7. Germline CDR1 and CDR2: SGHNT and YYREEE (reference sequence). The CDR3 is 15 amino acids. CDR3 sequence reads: CASSLRTGQQETQYF. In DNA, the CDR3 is TGTGCCAGCAGCCTCCGGACAGGGCAACAAGAGACCCAGTACTTC.

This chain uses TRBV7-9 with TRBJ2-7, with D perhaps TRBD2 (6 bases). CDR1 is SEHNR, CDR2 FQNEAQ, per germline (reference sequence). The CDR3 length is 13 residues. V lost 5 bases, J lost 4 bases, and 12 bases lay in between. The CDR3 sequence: CASSLSGGYEQYF. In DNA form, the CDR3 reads TGTGCCAGCAGCCTTAGTGGGGGGTACGAGCAGTACTTC.

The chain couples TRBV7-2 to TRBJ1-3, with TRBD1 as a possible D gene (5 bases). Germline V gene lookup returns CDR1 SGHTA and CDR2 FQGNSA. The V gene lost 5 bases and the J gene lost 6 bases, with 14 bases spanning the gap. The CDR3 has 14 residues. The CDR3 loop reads CASSVLEGINTIYF. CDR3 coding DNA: TGTGCCAGCAGCGTCCTGGAGGGGATAAACACCATATATTTT.

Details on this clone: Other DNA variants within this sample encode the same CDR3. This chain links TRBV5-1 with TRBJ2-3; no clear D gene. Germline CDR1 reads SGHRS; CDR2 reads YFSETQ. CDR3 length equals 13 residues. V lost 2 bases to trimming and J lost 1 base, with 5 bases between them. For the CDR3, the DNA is TGCGCCAGCAGCTTCGACGGCACAGATACGCAGTATTTT. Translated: CASSFDGTDTQYF.

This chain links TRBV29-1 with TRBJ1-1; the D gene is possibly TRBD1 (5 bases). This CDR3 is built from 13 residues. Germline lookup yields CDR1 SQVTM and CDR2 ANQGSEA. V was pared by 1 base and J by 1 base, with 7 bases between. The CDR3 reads CSVEVDRNTEAFF. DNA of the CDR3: TGCAGCGTTGAAGTCGACAGGAACACTGAAGCTTTCTTT.

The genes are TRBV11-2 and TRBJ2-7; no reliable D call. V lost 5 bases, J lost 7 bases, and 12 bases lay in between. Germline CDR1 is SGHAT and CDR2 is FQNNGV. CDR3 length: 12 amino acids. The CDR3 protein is CASSRISGEQYF. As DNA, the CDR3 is TGTGCCAGCAGCCGTATTTCTGGAGAGCAGTACTTC.

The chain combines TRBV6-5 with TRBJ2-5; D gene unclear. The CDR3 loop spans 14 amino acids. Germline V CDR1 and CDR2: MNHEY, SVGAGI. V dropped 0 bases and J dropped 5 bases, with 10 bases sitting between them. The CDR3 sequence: CASSYSQLGETQYF. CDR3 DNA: TGTGCCAGCAGTTACTCGCAGCTTGGGGAGACCCAGTACTTC.

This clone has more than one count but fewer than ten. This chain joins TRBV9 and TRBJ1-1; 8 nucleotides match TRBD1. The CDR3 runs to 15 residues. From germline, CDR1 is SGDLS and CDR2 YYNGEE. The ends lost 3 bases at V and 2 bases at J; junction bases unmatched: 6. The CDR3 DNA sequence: TGTGCCAGCAGCGCTCTGTCAGGGGGCAACACTGAAGCTTTCTTT. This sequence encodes CASSALSGGNTEAFF.

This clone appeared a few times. CDR3: CASSHLGRGEETQYF. The CDR3 DNA follows: TGCGCCAGCAGCCATCTAGGCCGGGGGGAAGAGACCCAGTACTTC. J is TRBJ2-5 and V is TRBV4-1; 7 nucleotides line up with TRBD2. CDR1 and CDR2 from the germline V gene are MGHRA and YSYEKL. There are 15 residues in the CDR3. J was trimmed by 3 bases and V by 3 bases; bases with no gene match: 7.

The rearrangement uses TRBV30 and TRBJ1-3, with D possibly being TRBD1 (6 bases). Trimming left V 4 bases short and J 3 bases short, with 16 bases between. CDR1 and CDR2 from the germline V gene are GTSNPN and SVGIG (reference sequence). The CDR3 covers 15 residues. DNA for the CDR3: TGTGCCTGGACCGCCGTCAGGGGATATGGAAACACCATATATTTT. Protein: CAWTAVRGYGNTIYF.